This T cell receptor (beta chain) was sequenced for a study of cytomegalovirus exposure and HLA in healthy donors. Study as a whole: There were about 85 million unique TCRs (from HLA-typed donors) in an early data release.

The germline gives CDR1 ENHRY, CDR2 SYGVKD. J was trimmed by 7 bases and V by 7 bases; bases with no gene match: 12. The CDR3 has 15 residues. This PCR relied on a set of 60 Vbeta primers and 13 Jbeta primers. Only in-frame clones appear in the TCRdb table, and some are missing; sequencing was by immunoSEQ multiplex PCR. The sample yields about 160,000 clones, around 76% seen once. This TCR derives from a girl aged 5 to 17 in good health and CMV-seropositive. The sequencing sample was made of PBMCs. The chain couples TRBV10-3 to TRBJ1-2, with 10 bases lining up with TRBD1. The CDR3 sequence is CAITLTRQGAGGYTF. CDR3 nucleotides: TGTGCCATCACCCTTACGAGACAGGGGGCCGGTGGCTACACCTTC.